A selection of T cell receptor beta chains follows, all from one sample in a study of blood T cells in healthy people across ages. MiXCR, run by TCRdb on the 5' RACE reads, gives a single entry per CDR3 protein. Of 1.5 million to 2 million distinct CDR3 sequences in the sample, roughly 30% were seen once. Material: blood. These receptors were obtained from a woman aged 25 to 39 in good health. CDR3s include the opening cysteine and the closing phenylalanine or tryptophan. The D gene is left open where the match is weak. Size is omitted from some rows. Given values are once, few, many or a class for expanded clones.

d_call: TRBD1
v_call: TRBV18
clone_size: -
j_call: TRBJ2-1
cdr3_nt: TGTGCCAGCTCACCATCGGACAGGGGGCCCTTCCATGAGCAGTTCTTC
cdr3_aa: CASSPSDRGPFHEQFF

d_call: -
v_call: TRBV12-3/TRBV12-4
clone_size: few
j_call: TRBJ1-4
cdr3_nt: TGTGCCAGCAGTTTAAGGTCCGCTCCAGGGGTTGAAAAACTGTTTTTT
cdr3_aa: CASSLRSAPGVEKLFF

d_call: TRBD2
v_call: TRBV6-5
clone_size: few
j_call: TRBJ2-1
cdr3_nt: TGTGCCAGCAGCCGCCTCGCGCGGGGGGGCGCTGAGCAGTTCTTC
cdr3_aa: CASSRLARGGAEQFF

d_call: TRBD2
v_call: TRBV20-1
clone_size: -
j_call: TRBJ2-1
cdr3_nt: TGCAGTGCTAGAGATCCGGGACTAAACCCCAATGAGCAGTTCTTC
cdr3_aa: CSARDPGLNPNEQFF

d_call: -
v_call: TRBV29-1
clone_size: once
j_call: TRBJ1-4
cdr3_nt: TGCAGCGTACAGGGTAGTGAAAAACTGTTTTTT
cdr3_aa: CSVQGSEKLFF

d_call: TRBD2
v_call: TRBV10-3
clone_size: few
j_call: TRBJ2-3
cdr3_nt: TGTGCCATCAGCCTGACTAGCGGGAGCACAGATACGCAGTATTTT
cdr3_aa: CAISLTSGSTDTQYF

d_call: -
v_call: TRBV7-2
clone_size: -
j_call: TRBJ2-3
cdr3_nt: TGTGCCAGCAGCGTCCTGCCCGGAGATACGCAGTATTTT
cdr3_aa: CASSVLPGDTQYF

d_call: TRBD1
v_call: TRBV7-8
clone_size: -
j_call: TRBJ1-1
cdr3_nt: TGTGCCAGCAGCATCGGGACAGAAATCAACACTGAAGCTTTCTTT
cdr3_aa: CASSIGTEINTEAFF

d_call: TRBD2
v_call: TRBV2
clone_size: -
j_call: TRBJ2-5
cdr3_nt: TGTGCCAGCAGTGCCGAGGCTAGCGGGGGGGAGACCAAGTACTTC
cdr3_aa: CASSAEASGGETKYF

d_call: -
v_call: TRBV6-5
clone_size: few
j_call: TRBJ2-2
cdr3_nt: TGTGCCAGCAGAACAGCGTTCAGCACCGGGGAGCTGTTTTTT
cdr3_aa: CASRTAFSTGELFF

d_call: TRBD2
v_call: TRBV6-1
clone_size: few
j_call: TRBJ2-7
cdr3_nt: TGTGCCAGCAGTCCCCAAGGACTAGCGGGAGGGCACTACGAGCAGTACTTC
cdr3_aa: CASSPQGLAGGHYEQYF

d_call: -
v_call: TRBV12-3/TRBV12-4
clone_size: -
j_call: TRBJ1-2
cdr3_nt: TGTGCCAGCAGTTGGGCGGGGAACTATGTCTACACCTTC
cdr3_aa: CASSWAGNYVYTF